The sequence of this T cell receptor (beta chain) was determined in a study of STAT5B mutations in CD4+ large granular lymphocyte leukemia. Notes on the study in general: Compared with healthy controls (2/35), patient top clones favored TRBV06 (8/27).

This clone was detected only a few times. Its specificity is unknown. Per germline, CDR1 SGHTA and CDR2 FQGNSA. V shed 0 bases and J shed 0 bases, with 8 bases lying between them. The CDR3 totals 15 residues. The table came from immunoSEQ multiplex PCR; TCRdb's copy has only in-frame clones and leaves some out. Seen here are under 50,000 clones, about four fifths observed once, and the top ten hold 0.35%. This rearrangement joins TRBV7-2 to TRBJ1-2; D might be TRBD1 (5 bases). The sequenced sample consisted of CD4+ T cells from blood buffy coats. This TCR was sampled from a human donor in good health. CDR3 region: CASSLAGRANYGYTF. CDR3 bases: TGTGCCAGCAGCTTAGCGGGGCGTGCTAACTATGGCTACACCTTC.